This TCR beta chain was documented in a study of CD8+ T cells in alopecia areata. About the research overall: Tofacitinib was taken orally by treated patients, and the dose was 5 to 10 mg twice daily. Study-wide points: Clonality exceeded that of normal scalp in lesional scalp, most notably in alopecia totalis/universalis. It was observed that many expanded lesional clones persisted in scalp and blood during tofacitinib.

As regards this clone: No antigen is known for it.

Germline assignment: CDR1 LGHNA and CDR2 YSLEER. The germline V and J ends were trimmed by 3 bases and 0 bases, with 15 bases remaining between them. The length of the CDR3 is 17 residues. Treatment reported: oral pan-JAK inhibitor, 5-10 mg twice daily. From alopecia areata patients, lesional scalp punch biopsies and peripheral blood were collected. Extraction of RNA preceded its reverse transcription into cDNA, which served as the sequencing template. Sequencing used immunoSEQ multiplex PCR; TCRdb keeps in-frame clones, though not all of them. The table shows around 13,000 clones, with around 67% occurring only once.

This sequence was found in a human donor with alopecia areata. The chain uses TRBV4-3 and TRBJ1-5; D possibly corresponds to TRBD1 (6 bases). The sample consisted of skin, taken at week 4, from a patient treated with tofacitinib. The CDR3 sequence is CASSQRVTGYSNQPQHF. CDR3 DNA: TGCGCCAGCAGCCAGAGGGTCACAGGGTATAGCAATCAGCCCCAGCATTTT.